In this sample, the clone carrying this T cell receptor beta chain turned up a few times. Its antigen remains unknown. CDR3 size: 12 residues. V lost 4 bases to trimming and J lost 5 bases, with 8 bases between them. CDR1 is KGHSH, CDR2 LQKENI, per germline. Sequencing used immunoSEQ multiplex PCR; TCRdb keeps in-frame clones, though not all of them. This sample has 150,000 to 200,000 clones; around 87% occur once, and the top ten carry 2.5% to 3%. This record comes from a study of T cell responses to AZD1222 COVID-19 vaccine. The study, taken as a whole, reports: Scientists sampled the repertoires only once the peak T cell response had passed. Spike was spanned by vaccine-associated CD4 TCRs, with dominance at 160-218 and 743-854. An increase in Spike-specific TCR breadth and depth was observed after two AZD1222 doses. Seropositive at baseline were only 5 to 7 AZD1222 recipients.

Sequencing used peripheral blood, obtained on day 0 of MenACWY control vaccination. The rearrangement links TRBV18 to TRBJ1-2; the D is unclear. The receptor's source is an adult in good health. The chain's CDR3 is CASSLPGYGYTF. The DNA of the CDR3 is TGTGCCAGCTCACTACCGGGGTATGGCTACACCTTC.